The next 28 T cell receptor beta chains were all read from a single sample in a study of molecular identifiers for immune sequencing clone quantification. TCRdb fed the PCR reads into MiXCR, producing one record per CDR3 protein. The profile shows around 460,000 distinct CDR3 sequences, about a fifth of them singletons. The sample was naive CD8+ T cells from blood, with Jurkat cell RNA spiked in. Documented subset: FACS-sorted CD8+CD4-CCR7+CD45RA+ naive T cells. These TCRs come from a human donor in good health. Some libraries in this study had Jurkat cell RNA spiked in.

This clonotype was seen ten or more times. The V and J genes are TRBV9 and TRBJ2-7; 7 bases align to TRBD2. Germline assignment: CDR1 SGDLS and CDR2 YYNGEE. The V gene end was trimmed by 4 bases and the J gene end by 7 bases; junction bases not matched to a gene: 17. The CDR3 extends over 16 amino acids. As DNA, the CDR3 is TGTGCCAGCAGCCCAAGCGGGACTTCCCCCTCTGGAGAGCAGTACTTC. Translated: CASSPSGTSPSGEQYF.

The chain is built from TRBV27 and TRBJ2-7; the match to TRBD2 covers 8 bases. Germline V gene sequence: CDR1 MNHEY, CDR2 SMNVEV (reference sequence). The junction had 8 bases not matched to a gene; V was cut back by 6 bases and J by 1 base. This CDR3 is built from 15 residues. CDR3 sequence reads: CASSPVGGGSYEQYF. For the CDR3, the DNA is TGTGCCAGCAGCCCCGTCGGGGGGGGTTCCTACGAGCAGTACTTC.

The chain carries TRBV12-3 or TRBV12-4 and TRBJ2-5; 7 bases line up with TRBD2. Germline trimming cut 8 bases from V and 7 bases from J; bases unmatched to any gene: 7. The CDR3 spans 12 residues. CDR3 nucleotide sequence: TGTGCCAGCGGGGGGGATTTGGGGACCCAGTACTTC. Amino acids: CASGGDLGTQYF.

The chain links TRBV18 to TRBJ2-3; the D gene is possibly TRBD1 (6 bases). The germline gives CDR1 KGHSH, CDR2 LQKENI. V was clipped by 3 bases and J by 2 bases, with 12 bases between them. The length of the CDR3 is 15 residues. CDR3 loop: CASSPGTFYTDTQYF. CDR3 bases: TGTGCCAGCTCACCGGGGACATTCTACACAGATACGCAGTATTTT.

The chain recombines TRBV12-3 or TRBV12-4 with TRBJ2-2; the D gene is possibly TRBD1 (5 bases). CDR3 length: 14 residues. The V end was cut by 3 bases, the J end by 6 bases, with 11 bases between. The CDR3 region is CASSFRQRAGELFF. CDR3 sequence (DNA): TGTGCCAGCAGTTTTCGACAGCGAGCCGGGGAGCTGTTTTTT.

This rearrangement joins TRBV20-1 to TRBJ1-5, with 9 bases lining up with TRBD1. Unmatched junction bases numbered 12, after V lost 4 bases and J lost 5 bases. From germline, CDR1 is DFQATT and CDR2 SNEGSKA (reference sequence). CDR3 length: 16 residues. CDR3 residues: CSANPRTGVRHQPQHF. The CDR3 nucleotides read TGCAGTGCTAACCCCCGGACAGGGGTTAGGCATCAGCCCCAGCATTTT.

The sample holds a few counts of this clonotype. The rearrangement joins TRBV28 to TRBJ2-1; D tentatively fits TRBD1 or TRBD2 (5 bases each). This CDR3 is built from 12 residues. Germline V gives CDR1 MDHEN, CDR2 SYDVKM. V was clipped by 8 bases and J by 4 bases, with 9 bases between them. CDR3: CASLGDYNEQFF. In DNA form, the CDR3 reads TGTGCCAGCTTGGGGGATTACAATGAGCAGTTCTTC.

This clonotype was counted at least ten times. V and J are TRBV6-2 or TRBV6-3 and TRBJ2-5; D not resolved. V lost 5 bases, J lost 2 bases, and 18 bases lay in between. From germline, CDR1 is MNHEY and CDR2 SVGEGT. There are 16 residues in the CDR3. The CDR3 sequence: CASSPLGGLFQETQYF. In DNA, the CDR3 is TGTGCCAGCAGTCCGCTGGGTGGCTTGTTTCAAGAGACCCAGTACTTC.

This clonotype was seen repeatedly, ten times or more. CDR3 loop: CSVRGPYNEQFF. The CDR3 coding sequence is TGCAGCGTCCGCGGCCCCTACAATGAGCAGTTCTTC. This chain uses TRBV29-1 with TRBJ2-1; D is undetermined. The CDR3 is 12 residues long. Trimming cost V 6 bases and J 2 bases, with 8 bases left between them. CDR1 SQVTM and CDR2 ANQGSEA come from the germline V gene.

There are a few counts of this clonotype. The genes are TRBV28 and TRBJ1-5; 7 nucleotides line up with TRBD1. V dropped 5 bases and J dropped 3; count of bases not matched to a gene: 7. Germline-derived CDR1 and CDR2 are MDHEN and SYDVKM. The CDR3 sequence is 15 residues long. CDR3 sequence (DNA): TGTGCCAGCAGTCTCGGGACAGTCGACAATCAGCCCCAGCATTTT. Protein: CASSLGTVDNQPQHF.

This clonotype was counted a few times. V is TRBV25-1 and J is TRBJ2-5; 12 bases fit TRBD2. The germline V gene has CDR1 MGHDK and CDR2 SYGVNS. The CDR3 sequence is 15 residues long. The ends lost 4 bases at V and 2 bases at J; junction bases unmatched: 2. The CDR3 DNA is TGTGCCAGCAGTGGAGGACTAGCGGGGCAAGAGACCCAGTACTTC. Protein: CASSGGLAGQETQYF.

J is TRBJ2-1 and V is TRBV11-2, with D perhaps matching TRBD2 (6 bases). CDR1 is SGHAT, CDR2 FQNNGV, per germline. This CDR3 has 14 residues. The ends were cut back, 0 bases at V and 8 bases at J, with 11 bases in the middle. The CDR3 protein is CASSLEGDFDEQFF. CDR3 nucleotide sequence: TGTGCCAGCAGCTTAGAAGGGGACTTCGATGAGCAGTTCTTC.

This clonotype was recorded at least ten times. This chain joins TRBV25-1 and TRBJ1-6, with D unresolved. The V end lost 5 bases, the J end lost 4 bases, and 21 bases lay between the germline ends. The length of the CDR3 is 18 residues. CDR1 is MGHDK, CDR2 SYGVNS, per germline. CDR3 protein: CASSPSAKRTAYNSPLHF. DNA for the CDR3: TGTGCCAGCAGTCCTTCAGCCAAACGCACCGCTTATAATTCACCCCTCCACTTT.

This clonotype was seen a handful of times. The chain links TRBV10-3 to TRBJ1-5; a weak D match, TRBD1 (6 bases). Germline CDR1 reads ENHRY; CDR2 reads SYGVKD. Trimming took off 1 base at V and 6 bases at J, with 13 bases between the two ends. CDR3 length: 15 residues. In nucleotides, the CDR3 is TGTGCCATCAGTGAGTTACAGGGACCCAGTCAGCCCCAGCATTTT. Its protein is CAISELQGPSQPQHF.

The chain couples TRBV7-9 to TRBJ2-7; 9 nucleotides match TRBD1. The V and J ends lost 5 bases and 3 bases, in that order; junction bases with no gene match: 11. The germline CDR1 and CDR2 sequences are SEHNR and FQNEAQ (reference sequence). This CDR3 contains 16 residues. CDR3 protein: CASSHGGTGTIYEQYF. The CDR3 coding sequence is TGTGCCAGCAGCCACGGGGGGACAGGGACTATCTACGAGCAGTACTTC.

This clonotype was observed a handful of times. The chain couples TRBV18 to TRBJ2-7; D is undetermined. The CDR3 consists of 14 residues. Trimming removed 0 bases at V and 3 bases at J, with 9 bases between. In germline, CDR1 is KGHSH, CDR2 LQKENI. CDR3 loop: CASSPPDMNYEQYF. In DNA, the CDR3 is TGTGCCAGCTCACCACCCGACATGAACTACGAGCAGTACTTC.

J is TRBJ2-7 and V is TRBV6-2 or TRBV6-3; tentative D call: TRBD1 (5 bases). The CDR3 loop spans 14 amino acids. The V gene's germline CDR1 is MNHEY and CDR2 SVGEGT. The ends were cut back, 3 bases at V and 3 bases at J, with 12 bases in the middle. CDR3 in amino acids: CASSYSLQGYEQYF. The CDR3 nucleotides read TGTGCCAGCAGTTATAGTCTGCAGGGCTACGAGCAGTACTTC.

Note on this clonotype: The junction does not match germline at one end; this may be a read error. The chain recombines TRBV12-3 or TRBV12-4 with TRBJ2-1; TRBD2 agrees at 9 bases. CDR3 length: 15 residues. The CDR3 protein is CASSPSAGGLNKQFF. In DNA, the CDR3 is TGTGCCAGCAGTCCCTCGGCGGGGGGGCTCAATAAGCAGTTCTTC.

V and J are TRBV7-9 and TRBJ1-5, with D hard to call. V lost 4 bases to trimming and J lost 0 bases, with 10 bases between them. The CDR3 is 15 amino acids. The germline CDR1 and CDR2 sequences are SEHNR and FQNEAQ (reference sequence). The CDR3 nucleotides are TGTGCCAGCAGCTCAGAAGGGTCTAGCAATCAGCCCCAGCATTTT. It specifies CASSSEGSSNQPQHF.

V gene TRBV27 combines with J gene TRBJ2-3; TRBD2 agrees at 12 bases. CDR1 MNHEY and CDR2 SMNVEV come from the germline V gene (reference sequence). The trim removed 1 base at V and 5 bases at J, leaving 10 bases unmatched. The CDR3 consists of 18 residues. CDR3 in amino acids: CASSLLGTSGLEGDTQYF. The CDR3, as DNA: TGTGCCAGCAGTTTATTGGGGACTAGCGGGCTCGAGGGAGATACGCAGTATTTT.

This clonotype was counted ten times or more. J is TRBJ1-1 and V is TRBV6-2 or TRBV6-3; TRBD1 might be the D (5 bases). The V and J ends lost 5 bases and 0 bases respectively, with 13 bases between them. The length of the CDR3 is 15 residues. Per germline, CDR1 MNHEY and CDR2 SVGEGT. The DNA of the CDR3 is TGTGCCAGCAGTCCCCACGGACATATGAACACTGAAGCTTTCTTT. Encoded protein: CASSPHGHMNTEAFF.

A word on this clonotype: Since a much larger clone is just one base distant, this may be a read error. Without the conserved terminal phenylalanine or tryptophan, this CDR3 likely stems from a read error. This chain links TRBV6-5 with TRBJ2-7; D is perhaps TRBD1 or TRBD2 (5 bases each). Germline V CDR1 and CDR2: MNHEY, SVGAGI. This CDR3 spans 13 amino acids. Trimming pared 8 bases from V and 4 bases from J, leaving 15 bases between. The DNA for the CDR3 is TGTGCCAGCGGGGGTAGAGTTGGGTACGAGCAGTACCTC. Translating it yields CASGGRVGYEQYL.

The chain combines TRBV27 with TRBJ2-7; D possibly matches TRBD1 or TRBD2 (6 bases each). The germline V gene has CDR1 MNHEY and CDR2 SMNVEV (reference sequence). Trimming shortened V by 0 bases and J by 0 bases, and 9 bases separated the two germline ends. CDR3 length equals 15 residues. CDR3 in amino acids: CASSLSGGVSYEQYF. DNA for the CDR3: TGTGCCAGCAGTTTATCGGGGGGCGTCTCCTACGAGCAGTACTTC.

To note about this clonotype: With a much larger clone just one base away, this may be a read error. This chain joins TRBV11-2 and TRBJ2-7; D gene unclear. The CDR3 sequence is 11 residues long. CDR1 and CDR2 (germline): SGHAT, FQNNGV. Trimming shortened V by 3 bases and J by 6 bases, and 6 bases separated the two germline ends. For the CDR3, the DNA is TGTGCCAGCAGCTTGAAGTGCGAGCAGTACTTC. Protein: CASSLKCEQYF.

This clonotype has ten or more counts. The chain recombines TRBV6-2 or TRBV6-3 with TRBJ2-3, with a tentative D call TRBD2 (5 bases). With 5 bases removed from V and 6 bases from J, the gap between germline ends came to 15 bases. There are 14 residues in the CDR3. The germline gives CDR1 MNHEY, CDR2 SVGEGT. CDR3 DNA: TGTGCCAGCAGTACCCCCTTTCAGCGGGATACGCAGTATTTT. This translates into CASSTPFQRDTQYF.

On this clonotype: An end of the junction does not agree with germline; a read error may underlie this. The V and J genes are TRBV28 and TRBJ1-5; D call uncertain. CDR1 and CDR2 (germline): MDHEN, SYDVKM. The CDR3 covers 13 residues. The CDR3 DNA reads TGTGCCAGCAGTTTCGGACGAAATCGGCCCCAGCATTTT. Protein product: CASSFGRNRPQHF.

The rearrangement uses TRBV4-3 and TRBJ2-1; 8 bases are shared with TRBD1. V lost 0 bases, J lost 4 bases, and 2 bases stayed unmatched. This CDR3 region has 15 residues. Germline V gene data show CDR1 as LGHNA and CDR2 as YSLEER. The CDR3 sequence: CASSQDDRGYNEQFF. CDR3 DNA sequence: TGCGCCAGCAGCCAAGATGACAGGGGTTACAATGAGCAGTTCTTC.

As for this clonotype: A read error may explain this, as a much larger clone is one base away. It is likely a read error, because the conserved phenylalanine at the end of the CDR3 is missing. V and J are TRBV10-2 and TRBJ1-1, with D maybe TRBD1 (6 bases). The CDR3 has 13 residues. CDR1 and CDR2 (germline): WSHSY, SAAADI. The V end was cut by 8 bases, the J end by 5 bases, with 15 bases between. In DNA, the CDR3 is TGCGCCAGCTTACAGGGAACGGGGACTGAAGCTTTCTCT. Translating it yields CASLQGTGTEAFS.